This paragraph reports one T cell receptor beta chain. This record comes from a study of shared T cell receptors in the human thymus. Trimming pared 4 bases from V and 2 bases from J, leaving 10 bases between. Germline CDR1 and CDR2: SGDLS and YYNGEE. The CDR3 is 14 residues long. Profiling relied on immunoSEQ multiplex PCR, and the TCRdb table lists in-frame clones only, not all of them. The table has hundreds of thousands of clones, roughly 94% seen once. This chain links TRBV9 with TRBJ2-1, with D possibly TRBD2 on 6 matching bases. This clonotype was sampled from a human donor. The specimen sequenced was thymocytes. The CDR3 loop reads CASSPGGTYNEQFF. In DNA, the CDR3 is TGTGCCAGCAGCCCCGGGGGAACCTACAATGAGCAGTTCTTC.